The next 30 T cell receptor beta chains were all read from a single sample in a study of cytomegalovirus exposure and HLA in healthy donors. The PCR had 60 Vbeta and 13 Jbeta primers. Sequencing was performed with immunoSEQ multiplex PCR; in TCRdb, only in-frame clones are kept and a portion is missing. Here the sample spans under 200,000 clones, roughly 73% being singletons. The source material was PBMCs. The receptor set was obtained from a male donor in good health and CMV-seronegative.

In DNA form, the CDR3 reads TGTGCCAGTAGTAACGGACAGGCCTTCTCTGGGGCCAACGTCCTGACTTTC. Amino acid sequence: CASSNGQAFSGANVLTF. The chain joins TRBV19 to TRBJ2-6, with 7 positions matching TRBD1. Unmatched junction bases numbered 6, after V lost 4 bases and J lost 0 bases. CDR3 length: 17 amino acids. The germline V gene encodes CDR1 LNHDA and CDR2 SQIVND (reference sequence).

The rearrangement uses TRBV27 and TRBJ2-7; 8 bases map to TRBD1. This CDR3 spans 15 amino acids. Trimming cost V 5 bases and J 2 bases; bases outside gene matches: 8. CDR1 and CDR2 (germline): MNHEY, SMNVEV (reference sequence). DNA of the CDR3: TGTGCCAGCAGTACTCGACAGGGGAGAGCCTACGAGCAGTACTTC. Translating gives CASSTRQGRAYEQYF.

The chain joins TRBV7-9 to TRBJ2-1; the match to TRBD2 covers 9 bases. The V gene's germline CDR1 is SEHNR and CDR2 FQNEAQ (reference sequence). The ends lost 5 bases at V and 7 bases at J; junction bases unmatched: 15. This CDR3 has 17 amino acids. The CDR3 sequence: CASSRGSGGTTWNEQFF. The CDR3 region has the DNA TGTGCCAGCAGCCGAGGGAGCGGGGGGACCACTTGGAATGAGCAGTTCTTC.

This clone appeared a single time. The gene calls are TRBV9 and TRBJ2-7; D is perhaps TRBD2 (5 bases). Germline CDR1 and CDR2: SGDLS and YYNGEE. Deletions cut 0 bases from V and 2 bases from J, with 9 bases between. This CDR3 has 14 residues. CDR3 sequence reads: CASSVDEGPYEQYF. The CDR3 DNA sequence: TGTGCCAGCAGCGTAGACGAGGGCCCCTACGAGCAGTACTTC.

The J gene is TRBJ2-7, the V gene TRBV5-1; 11 bases align to TRBD2. The germline gives CDR1 SGHRS, CDR2 YFSETQ. The CDR3 sequence is 16 residues long. The J segment lost 1 base and the V segment lost 1 base, leaving 4 bases of the junction unmatched. The CDR3 loop reads CASSLRLAGGSYEQYF. CDR3 in DNA: TGCGCCAGCAGCTTGAGGTTAGCGGGAGGGTCCTACGAGCAGTACTTC.

The gene calls are TRBV9 and TRBJ2-2; TRBD2 matches at 8 bases. After removal of 0 bases from V and 3 bases from J, the junction contained 1 base not matched to a gene. The CDR3 covers 15 residues. Germline CDR1 reads SGDLS; CDR2 reads YYNGEE. The CDR3 DNA follows: TGTGCCAGCAGCGTAGGCGGGAGGTACACCGGGGAGCTGTTTTTT. Amino acid sequence: CASSVGGRYTGELFF.

The chain employs TRBV5-6 and TRBJ2-7; D perhaps matches TRBD2 (6 bases). V gave up 0 bases and J gave up 5 bases, with 18 bases separating them. The V gene's germline CDR1 is SGHDT and CDR2 YYEEEE. The CDR3 loop spans 16 amino acids. CDR3 bases: TGTGCCAGCAGCTTGGTACGGGGGTACGGGACCCACGAGCAGTACTTC. It encodes CASSLVRGYGTHEQYF.

The CDR3 loop is CASSFAGELYGYTF. In DNA, the CDR3 is TGTGCCAGCAGCTTTGCCGGGGAACTCTATGGCTACACCTTC. The chain uses TRBV11-2 and TRBJ1-2; D gene uncertain. Germline V lookup: CDR1 SGHAT, CDR2 FQNNGV. Trimming pared 3 bases from V and 4 bases from J, leaving 12 bases between. The CDR3 covers 14 residues. The full variable domain, completed using reference TRBV11-2 and TRBJ1-2, is EAGVAQSPRYKIIEKRQSVAFWCNPISGHATLYWYQQILGQGPKLLIQFQNNGVVDDSQLPKDRFSAERLKGVDSTLKIQPAKLEDSAVYLCASSFAGELYGYTFGSGTRLTVV.

This clone was recorded once. The V gene is TRBV7-8, the J gene TRBJ2-5; 11 bases are a match to TRBD1. The J call may not be correct, given that the DNA end is closer to TRBJ2-7. The CDR3 consists of 16 residues. Germline values: CDR1 SGHVS, CDR2 FQNEAQ. CDR3 nucleotide sequence: TGTGCCAGCAGCTCAGGACAGGGGGCCAGTTCCTACGAGCAGTACTTC. This sequence encodes CASSSGQGASSYEQYF.

The count of this clone is one. V usage is TRBV5-1 and J usage is TRBJ2-7; 7 bases match TRBD2. The CDR3 runs to 14 residues. Germline trimming cut 3 bases from V and 7 bases from J; bases unmatched to any gene: 10. Germline loops: CDR1 SGHRS, CDR2 YFSETQ. CDR3 sequence (DNA): TGCGCCAGCAGCTCGGGAGGACCGGCGAGGGAGCAGTACTTC. It translates to CASSSGGPAREQYF.

This clone was seen once. The chain couples TRBV30 to TRBJ1-4; 8 positions match TRBD1. The CDR3 length is 12 residues. The V segment lost 3 bases and the J segment 8 bases; nucleotides outside the gene matches: 2. Looked up from germline, CDR1 is GTSNPN and CDR2 is SVGIG (reference sequence). CDR3 residues: CAWRTGVEKLFF. The DNA for the CDR3 is TGTGCCTGGAGGACAGGGGTGGAAAAACTGTTTTTT.

V and J are TRBV28 and TRBJ1-3, with D tentatively TRBD1 (5 bases). The germline V and J ends were trimmed by 3 bases and 4 bases, with 7 bases remaining between them. Germline-derived CDR1 and CDR2 are MDHEN and SYDVKM. CDR3 length equals 13 residues. The CDR3 loop is CASSLRQGNTIYF. CDR3 sequence (DNA): TGTGCCAGCAGTTTGAGACAGGGAAACACCATATATTTT.

The chain is built from TRBV28 and TRBJ2-1; 14 positions match TRBD2. This CDR3 spans 16 amino acids. Germline assignment: CDR1 MDHEN and CDR2 SYDVKM. Trimming took 4 bases from V and 6 from J; bases not matched to a gene: 5. CDR3 residues: CASSSPGLAGGNEQFF. CDR3 in DNA: TGTGCCAGCAGTTCGCCTGGACTAGCGGGGGGCAATGAGCAGTTCTTC.

This clone was observed a handful of times. V usage is TRBV4-1 and J usage is TRBJ1-5, with 7 bases matching TRBD1. Trimming took 3 bases from V and 4 from J; bases not matched to a gene: 6. This CDR3 contains 15 residues. Germline CDR1 reads MGHRA; CDR2 reads YSYEKL. The CDR3, as DNA: TGCGCCAGCAGCCAGGGGACAGCTTTTAATCAGCCCCAGCATTTT. This encodes CASSQGTAFNQPQHF.

The chain is built from TRBV11-2 and TRBJ2-7; D uncertain. The V end lost 2 bases, the J end lost 3 bases, and 5 bases lay between the germline ends. The length of the CDR3 is 12 residues. CDR1 is SGHAT and CDR2 is FQNNGV in the germline V gene. CDR3: CASSLSIYEQYF. The CDR3, as DNA: TGTGCCAGCAGCTTATCCATCTACGAGCAGTACTTC.

The rearrangement links TRBV25-1 to TRBJ2-6; possible D gene TRBD1, 6 bases. V lost 5 bases and J 4 bases, leaving 21 bases between the germline ends. Germline V gene lookup returns CDR1 MGHDK and CDR2 SYGVNS. The CDR3 length is 18 residues. The DNA for the CDR3 is TGTGCCAGCAGTAAAGCAGGGGCCACCCTACGGGGGGCCAACGTCCTGACTTTC. This gives the protein CASSKAGATLRGANVLTF.

The chain employs TRBV7-3 and TRBJ2-3; TRBD2 aligns across 11 bases. Germline V gene lookup returns CDR1 SGHTA and CDR2 FQGTGA. The CDR3 extends over 17 amino acids. J gave up 3 bases and V 2 bases, and 7 bases lay outside the gene matches. The CDR3 nucleotides read TGTGCCAGCAGCTTATTCCCCGCTAGCGGGGGGACAGATACGCAGTATTTT. Amino acids: CASSLFPASGGTDTQYF.

CDR3 DNA: TGTGCCAGCAGCCCCGGGGAAGGGGGCGAGCAGTACTTC. Protein sequence: CASSPGEGGEQYF. This chain links TRBV7-3 with TRBJ2-7; D may be TRBD1 (6 bases). Trimming removed 5 bases from V and 6 bases from J, with 14 bases in between. The CDR3 extends over 13 amino acids. Germline-derived CDR1 and CDR2 are SGHTA and FQGTGA.

This clone was detected a few times. This chain joins TRBV19 and TRBJ1-3; the D is unclear. The CDR3 loop spans 12 amino acids. CDR1 is LNHDA, CDR2 SQIVND, per germline (reference sequence). Trimming took off 3 bases at V and 4 bases at J, with 4 bases between the two ends. The chain's CDR3 is CASSIRGNTIYF. For the CDR3, the DNA is TGTGCCAGTAGTATCAGAGGAAACACCATATATTTT.

J is TRBJ2-3 and V is TRBV6-1; 13 bases are a match to TRBD2. J lost 4 bases, V lost 8 bases, and 3 bases had no gene match. Germline CDR1 is MNHNS and CDR2 is SASEGT. This CDR3 comprises 14 residues. The CDR3 nucleotides are TGTGCCAGCCAACTAGCGGGGGGGCCAGATACGCAGTATTTT. Translated, it gives CASQLAGGPDTQYF.

This clone appeared once. The V call is TRBV9, the J call TRBJ1-2, with TRBD1 as a possible D gene (6 bases). Germline V lookup: CDR1 SGDLS, CDR2 YYNGEE. The CDR3 has 14 residues. Trimming took 7 bases from V and 6 from J, leaving 19 bases between them. CDR3 sequence (DNA): TGTGCCAGCCACGAGGGGGGGGCTACGGATGGCTACACCTTC. This translates into CASHEGGATDGYTF.

This clone was counted a few times. CDR3 amino acids: CASFFKQKAAYEQYF. The CDR3 bases are TGTGCCAGTTTTTTCAAGCAGAAGGCGGCATACGAGCAGTACTTC. V usage is TRBV6-5 and J usage is TRBJ2-7; D is unresolved. The germline gives CDR1 MNHEY, CDR2 SVGAGI. V lost 9 bases and J 4 bases, leaving 22 bases between the germline ends. The CDR3 spans 15 residues.

This clone was counted once. This sequence joins TRBV5-8 and TRBJ2-4; D might be TRBD2 (7 bases). CDR3 length: 14 residues. CDR1 and CDR2 from the germline V gene are SGHTS and YDEGEE. The ends were cut back, 0 bases at V and 5 bases at J, with 9 bases in the middle. The CDR3 DNA reads as TGTGCCAGCAGCTTGGGCGGGGGCCAAAACATTCAGTACTTC. Its protein product is CASSLGGGQNIQYF.

The rearrangement links TRBV2 to TRBJ2-5, with D uncertain. This CDR3 spans 13 amino acids. Germline V gives CDR1 SNHLY, CDR2 FYNNEI. V was shortened by 3 bases and J by 3 bases, with 8 bases between the two germline ends. The CDR3 sequence: CASSERNEETQYF. Here the CDR3 DNA reads TGTGCCAGCAGTGAGAGGAATGAAGAGACCCAGTACTTC.

This clone was observed a few times. The chain links TRBV6-5 to TRBJ1-4; TRBD1 matches at 8 bases. J lost 8 bases, V lost 6 bases, and 5 bases had no gene match. The length of the CDR3 is 13 residues. From germline, CDR1 is MNHEY and CDR2 SVGAGI. CDR3 residues: CASREQGGEKLFF. The CDR3 DNA reads TGTGCCAGCAGGGAACAGGGGGGCGAAAAACTGTTTTTT.

The chain links TRBV28 to TRBJ2-1, with 11 bases aligning to TRBD2. The CDR3 is 16 residues long. CDR1 and CDR2 from the germline V gene are MDHEN and SYDVKM. After removal of 4 bases from V and 3 bases from J, the junction contained 5 bases not matched to a gene. CDR3: CASSSGGTSGYNEQFF. DNA for the CDR3: TGTGCCAGCAGTTCCGGCGGGACTAGCGGCTACAATGAGCAGTTCTTC.

The chain carries TRBV7-9 and TRBJ2-7; 11 bases match TRBD2. Germline assignment: CDR1 SEHNR and CDR2 FQNEAQ (reference sequence). The CDR3 is 15 residues long. Trimming cost V 4 bases and J 5 bases; bases outside gene matches: 7. CDR3: CASSWPLAGVHEQYF. In DNA form, the CDR3 reads TGTGCCAGCAGCTGGCCACTAGCGGGAGTCCACGAGCAGTACTTC. The full variable domain, in which reference TRBV7-9 and TRBJ2-7 provide the parts outside the CDR3, is DTGVSQNPRHKITKRGQNVTFRCDPISEHNRLYWYRQTLGQGPEFLTYFQNEAQLEKSRLLSDRFSAERPKGSFSTLEIQRTEQGDSAMYLCASSWPLAGVHEQYFGPGTRLTVT.

The rearrangement joins TRBV7-2 to TRBJ2-7; 12 bases are a match to TRBD2. There are 14 residues in the CDR3. Germline CDR1 reads SGHTA; CDR2 reads FQGNSA. After removal of 8 bases from V and 5 bases from J, the junction contained 7 bases not matched to a gene. The chain's CDR3 is CASARLAGVNEQYF. The CDR3 nucleotides are TGTGCCAGCGCTAGACTAGCGGGAGTTAACGAGCAGTACTTC.

The chain carries TRBV19 and TRBJ2-5; 10 bases are shared with TRBD2. Germline CDR1 LNHDA, CDR2 SQIVND (reference sequence). J gave up 5 bases and V 8 bases, and 14 bases lay outside the gene matches. The CDR3 totals 16 residues. The CDR3 loop is CASALAPAGGRETQYF. The CDR3 nucleotides are TGTGCCAGTGCCCTCGCTCCAGCGGGAGGGCGGGAGACCCAGTACTTC.

As concerns this clone: Other DNA sequences from this sample encode an identical CDR3 as well. The chain joins TRBV18 to TRBJ2-7; 12 bases map to TRBD1. Germline V gene data show CDR1 as KGHSH and CDR2 as LQKENI. V was clipped by 0 bases and J by 4 bases; unmatched bases: 1. The CDR3 is 15 residues long. Here the CDR3 reads CASSPPGQGAYEQYF. For the CDR3, the DNA is TGTGCCAGCTCACCACCGGGACAGGGGGCTTACGAGCAGTACTTC.